Below, 7 T cell receptor beta chains from the same sample are listed, as sequenced in a study of T cell changes during pregnancy in multiple sclerosis. Here immunoSEQ multiplex PCR was the method, and the copy in TCRdb shows in-frame clones only, minus some. The sample includes about 46,000 clones, about 94% of them seen just once. This material consisted of CD8+ T cells from peripheral blood mononuclear cells, taken in the first trimester of pregnancy. All receptors come from a female donor with multiple sclerosis, enrolled in a pregnancy study.

As for this clone: Here the CDR3 omits its conserved ending phenylalanine or tryptophan, so a read error is the likely source. Because the CDR3's place on the DNA is in doubt, the DNA is left out and the CDR3 is given as listed by TCRdb. The chain employs TRBV21-1 and TRBJ2-7; the DNA was not compared with TRBD2, the D call given in the table. TRBV21-1 is termed a pseudogene. Termini included, the CDR3 measures 10 amino acids. CDR3 amino acids: CASRGTSAAL.

V gene TRBV5-4 combines with J gene TRBJ1-2; TRBD1 matches at 7 bases. This CDR3 contains 17 residues. Germline V gene lookup returns CDR1 SGHNT and CDR2 YYREEE (reference sequence). The J segment lost 5 bases and the V segment lost 1 base, leaving 14 bases of the junction unmatched. Written as DNA, the CDR3 is TGTGCCAGCAGCTTGAGGACAGGTATACGATCGAGTTATGGCTACACCTTC. This encodes CASSLRTGIRSSYGYTF.

V is TRBV27 and J is TRBJ2-1; 7 nucleotides agree with TRBD1. The V gene end was trimmed by 4 bases and the J gene end by 4 bases; junction bases not matched to a gene: 4. This CDR3 contains 14 residues. CDR1 is MNHEY and CDR2 is SMNVEV in the germline V gene (reference sequence). The CDR3 loop is CASSWDRSYNEQFF. The CDR3 coding sequence is TGTGCCAGCAGTTGGGACAGAAGTTACAATGAGCAGTTCTTC.

This clone occurred once. V usage is TRBV7-3 and J usage is TRBJ2-3, with 8 bases lining up with TRBD2. The CDR3 runs to 20 residues. V lost 5 bases and J lost 5; bases outside the gene matches: 24. Germline V lookup: CDR1 SGHTA, CDR2 FQGTGA. The CDR3 DNA sequence: TGTGCCAGCAGCCTCATAGGTCCGCCGACTAGCGTGCCCCAGGGAGATACGCAGTATTTT. The encoded protein is CASSLIGPPTSVPQGDTQYF.

This rearrangement joins TRBV9 to TRBJ2-1; possibly TRBD2 for D (6 bases). The V gene lost 4 bases and the J gene lost 5 bases, with 16 bases spanning the gap. This CDR3 is 15 amino acids long. Looked up from germline, CDR1 is SGDLS and CDR2 is YYNGEE. The CDR3 loop reads CASSPLVERDNEQFF. The CDR3 DNA is TGTGCCAGCAGCCCCCTTGTGGAGCGGGACAATGAGCAGTTCTTC.

The chain carries TRBV11-3 and TRBJ2-3; TRBD2 agrees at 9 bases. From germline, CDR1 is SGHNT and CDR2 YENEEA. The CDR3 has 17 residues. Trimming took 6 bases from V and 1 from J; bases not matched to a gene: 11. This CDR3 reads CASSPPSGGPGTDTQYF. CDR3 nucleotide sequence: TGTGCCAGCAGTCCCCCGAGCGGGGGGCCCGGCACAGATACGCAGTATTTT.

V usage is TRBV19 and J usage is TRBJ2-1; 9 bases are a match to TRBD1. This CDR3 spans 17 amino acids. The junction had 12 bases not matched to a gene; V was cut back by 4 bases and J by 5 bases. CDR1 and CDR2 from the germline V gene are LNHDA and SQIVND (reference sequence). The CDR3 loop is CASSTPAQDRGNNEQFF. The DNA for the CDR3 is TGTGCCAGTAGTACCCCCGCGCAGGACAGGGGTAACAATGAGCAGTTCTTC.